This T cell receptor beta chain was sequenced during a study of OX40 agonist ivuxolimab in advanced cancers. On the study more broadly: Ivuxolimab is an agonistic anti-OX40 (CD134) antibody, and patients were treated with it. Every 2 weeks, patients got intravenous ivuxolimab at one of six dose levels (0.01-10 mg/kg).

Measured with immunoSEQ multiplex PCR; TCRdb has only the in-frame clones, and not every one. Of 82,000 or so clones listed, more than 80% are singletons. Germline values: CDR1 SGHTS, CDR2 YDEGEE. CDR3 size: 15 residues. Trimming cost V 3 bases and J 0 bases, with 11 bases left between them. On this clone: The antigen is unknown.

Findings and limits, study-wide: Expanded peripheral T-cell antigen specificity went undetermined.

The chain couples TRBV5-8 to TRBJ2-3, with D possibly TRBD2 on 6 matching bases. The TCR was taken from an adult with an advanced solid tumor such as melanoma, head and neck, liver or kidney cancer. The source was CD4+ or CD8+ T cells sorted from blood, collected in a trial of the OX40 agonist ivuxolimab. This chain's CDR3 is CASSWVSGSTDTQYF. As DNA, the CDR3 is TGTGCCAGCAGCTGGGTCAGCGGGAGCACAGATACGCAGTATTTT.